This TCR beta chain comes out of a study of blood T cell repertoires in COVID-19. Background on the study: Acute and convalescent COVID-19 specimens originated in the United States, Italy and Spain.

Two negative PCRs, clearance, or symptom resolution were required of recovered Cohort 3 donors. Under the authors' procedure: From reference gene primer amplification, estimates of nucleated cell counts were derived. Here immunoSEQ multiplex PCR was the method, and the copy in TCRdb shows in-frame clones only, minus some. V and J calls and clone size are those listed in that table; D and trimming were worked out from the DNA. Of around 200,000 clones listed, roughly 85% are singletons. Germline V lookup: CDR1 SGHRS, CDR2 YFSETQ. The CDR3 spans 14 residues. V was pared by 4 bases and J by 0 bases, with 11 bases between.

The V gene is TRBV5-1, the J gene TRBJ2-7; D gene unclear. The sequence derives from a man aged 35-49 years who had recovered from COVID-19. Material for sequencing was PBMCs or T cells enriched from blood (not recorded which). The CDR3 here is CASSPRVSSYEQYF. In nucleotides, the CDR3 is TGCGCCAGCAGCCCCCGCGTAAGCTCCTACGAGCAGTACTTC.